A selection of T cell receptor beta chains follows, all from one sample in a study of cytomegalovirus exposure and HLA in healthy donors. Some clones are missing from TCRdb's copy, which holds only in-frame ones; the method was immunoSEQ multiplex PCR. Here the sample spans around 100,000 clones, approximately 71% being singletons. Sequencing was carried out using PBMCs. The receptors derive from a young woman in good health and CMV-seropositive. CDR3s include the opening cysteine and the closing phenylalanine or tryptophan. Some rows mark clone size as missing; the rest say once, few, many or name a class of expanded clone.

J gene: TRBJ1-5
V gene: TRBV19
clone size: few
CDR3 protein: CASSMLARGNQPQHF

J gene: TRBJ2-5
V gene: TRBV18
clone size: few
CDR3 protein: CASSPSGLPNQETQYF

J gene: TRBJ2-7
V gene: TRBV9
clone size: once
CDR3 protein: CASSVANSGSSGQYF

J gene: TRBJ1-3
V gene: TRBV6-5
clone size: few
CDR3 protein: CATSGQGVSGNTIYF

J gene: TRBJ2-3
V gene: TRBV29-1
clone size: -
CDR3 protein: CSVLSGNTDTQYF

J gene: TRBJ2-6
V gene: TRBV7-8
clone size: few
CDR3 protein: CASSPIQGAGANVLTF

J gene: TRBJ2-7
V gene: TRBV28
clone size: -
CDR3 protein: CASLPPLAGGRYEQYF

J gene: TRBJ2-6
V gene: TRBV7-2
clone size: -
CDR3 protein: CASSSGNGANVLTF

J gene: TRBJ2-5
V gene: TRBV7-9
clone size: -
CDR3 protein: CASSLGQGIETQYF

J gene: TRBJ2-3
V gene: TRBV27
clone size: -
CDR3 protein: CASSVRGTDTQYF

J gene: TRBJ1-3
V gene: TRBV5-1
clone size: -
CDR3 protein: CASSLAGGNTIYF

J gene: TRBJ2-2
V gene: TRBV7-2
clone size: many
CDR3 protein: CASSSLAGAVMTGELFF

J gene: TRBJ2-7
V gene: TRBV10-3
clone size: -
CDR3 protein: CAISRIPTAYEQYF

J gene: TRBJ2-5
V gene: TRBV9
clone size: -
CDR3 protein: CASSVVAGTLYQETQYF

J gene: TRBJ2-7
V gene: TRBV5-1
clone size: -
CDR3 protein: CASSLALAGENYEQYF

J gene: TRBJ2-7
V gene: TRBV5-4
clone size: -
CDR3 protein: CASSRQGSYEQYF

J gene: TRBJ2-7
V gene: TRBV7-8
clone size: -
CDR3 protein: CASSLVIAQYEQYF

J gene: TRBJ1-4
V gene: TRBV11-2
clone size: once
CDR3 protein: CASSPPGRGLEKLFF

J gene: TRBJ1-1
V gene: TRBV18
clone size: -
CDR3 protein: CASSPSGGYEAFF

J gene: TRBJ1-2
V gene: TRBV9
clone size: -
CDR3 protein: CASRITGVGYTF

J gene: TRBJ2-6
V gene: TRBV11-3
clone size: few
CDR3 protein: CASSPDRGPGANVLTF

J gene: TRBJ2-1
V gene: TRBV5-6
clone size: -
CDR3 protein: CASSLEVGRLAGVGNEQFF

J gene: TRBJ1-2
V gene: TRBV9
clone size: -
CDR3 protein: CASSVEAGGGYTF

J gene: TRBJ1-4
V gene: TRBV9
clone size: once
CDR3 protein: CASSAWDSEKLFF

J gene: TRBJ1-2
V gene: TRBV20-1
clone size: -
CDR3 protein: CSALAGYGYTF

J gene: TRBJ1-2
V gene: TRBV5-6
clone size: -
CDR3 protein: CASSFNLVVRDSLNYGYTF

J gene: TRBJ1-1
V gene: TRBV6-5
clone size: -
CDR3 protein: CAVLRGTNTEAFF

J gene: TRBJ2-7
V gene: TRBV28
clone size: few
CDR3 protein: CASSYVGEAYEQYF

J gene: TRBJ2-2
V gene: TRBV6-1
clone size: -
CDR3 protein: CASSGPREGGELFF

J gene: TRBJ1-1
V gene: TRBV6-5
clone size: -
CDR3 protein: CASSYGPGRTEAFF